The rows below give T cell receptor beta chains drawn from one sample of a study of blood T cell repertoires in COVID-19. Generated by immunoSEQ multiplex PCR, the TCRdb table keeps only in-frame clones and is missing some. The table has more than 250,000 clones, around nine tenths seen once. The sequencing sample was made of PBMCs or T cells enriched from blood (not recorded which). These receptors were taken from a woman younger than 30 who had recovered from COVID-19. Both conserved end residues are part of each CDR3. A D gene is named only where the DNA matches it firmly. Expanded clones are given a class, and other clones once, few, many or no size at all.

clone size,V gene,D gene,J gene,CDR3 DNA,CDR3 protein
-,TRBV28,TRBD2,TRBJ2-7,TGTGCCAGCAGTGCACTAGCGGGAGGGCTCTACGAGCAGTACTTC,CASSALAGGLYEQYF
-,TRBV13,TRBD2,TRBJ2-3,TGTGCCAGCAGCCCGGGACTAGCGCCCACAGATACGCAGTATTTT,CASSPGLAPTDTQYF
-,TRBV19,TRBD1,TRBJ1-2,TGTGCCAGTAGTTCGAGGACAGGGGGCGAAGTCAACTATGGCTACACCTTC,CASSSRTGGEVNYGYTF
-,TRBV10-1,-,TRBJ2-2,TGCGCCAGCAGTGCCAGGACAGCTGCTTCGACCGGGGAGCTGTTTTTT,CASSARTAASTGELFF
-,TRBV30,TRBD1,TRBJ2-7,TGTGCCTGGAGTCTCCCGCCGGGACAGGGGGGTTACGAGCAGTACTTC,CAWSLPPGQGGYEQYF
-,TRBV7-9,-,TRBJ1-5,TGTGCCAGCAGCTTAGCCAACTTCAGCAGGGGCAATCAGCCCCAGCATTTT,CASSLANFSRGNQPQHF
-,TRBV27,-,TRBJ1-5,TGTGCCAGCAGCAGCTACAGGGGCAATCAGCCCCAGCATTTT,CASSSYRGNQPQHF
-,TRBV4-2,-,TRBJ2-4,TGTGCCAGCAGCCAGCCGGGACTAGCCAAAAACATTCAGTACTTC,CASSQPGLAKNIQYF
-,TRBV7-2,TRBD1,TRBJ2-7,TGTGCCAGCACCCCCAGGGACAGTACCTACGAGCAGTACTTC,CASTPRDSTYEQYF
-,TRBV5-1,-,TRBJ1-1,TGCGCCAGCAGCACAACCCCCGGGGGGACTGAAGCTTTCTTT,CASSTTPGGTEAFF
-,TRBV5-1,TRBD2,TRBJ2-7,TGCGCCAGCAGCTTTGGGTCGAGCGGGGATACCTACGAGCAGTACTTC,CASSFGSSGDTYEQYF
-,TRBV4-1,-,TRBJ2-7,TGCGCCAGCAGCCAAGGGTTTGGGCAGGGGTACTACGAGCAGTACTTC,CASSQGFGQGYYEQYF
-,TRBV27,TRBD2,TRBJ2-7,TGTGCCAGCAGTTTACGGGGGGGCTCCTACGAGCAGTACTTC,CASSLRGGSYEQYF
-,TRBV11-2,-,TRBJ2-5,TGTGCCAGCAGCTTAGGGGCAGGGGTGCGAGAGACCCAGTACTTC,CASSLGAGVRETQYF
-,TRBV19,-,TRBJ1-2,TGTGCCAGTAGAATGCAGGGCTATGGCTACACCTTC,CASRMQGYGYTF
-,TRBV11-2,TRBD2,TRBJ2-1,TGTGCCAGCAGCTTTTTGGTCGGGGGGGGATCCTACAATGAGCAGTTCTTC,CASSFLVGGGSYNEQFF
-,TRBV10-3,TRBD2,TRBJ2-7,TGTGCCATCAGTGAGTGGGGCGGGGGCTCCTACGAGCAGTACTTC,CAISEWGGGSYEQYF
-,TRBV7-8,TRBD1,TRBJ2-7,TGTGCCAGCAGCTCGGGACAGGGGGCTTACGAGCAGTACTTC,CASSSGQGAYEQYF
-,TRBV19,-,TRBJ1-2,TGTGCCAGTACCAATGGACAGCTCACGGGCTACACCTTC,CASTNGQLTGYTF
-,TRBV28,TRBD2,TRBJ2-7,TGTGCCAGCAAGCCCGGGACTAGGAGGTACGAGCAGTACTTC,CASKPGTRRYEQYF
-,TRBV19,TRBD1,TRBJ1-2,TGTGCCAGTAGTCCGGGGGACAGGGTTAATGGCTACACCTTC,CASSPGDRVNGYTF
-,TRBV30,-,TRBJ1-2,TGTGCCTGGAGTTACGAGACAGATATTAACTATGGCTACACCTTC,CAWSYETDINYGYTF
-,TRBV15,TRBD2,TRBJ2-7,TGTGCCACCAGCAGACCCACTAGCGGAGAGTACGAGCAGTACTTC,CATSRPTSGEYEQYF
-,TRBV18,-,TRBJ1-4,TGTGCCAGCTCACCTGCTAACCCTGCAACTAATGAAAAACTGTTTTTT,CASSPANPATNEKLFF
-,TRBV3-1/TRBV3-2,-,TRBJ1-3,TGTGCCAGCAGCCAAGATTACGGCGGCCCCTACTCTGGAAACACCATATATTTT,CASSQDYGGPYSGNTIYF
few,TRBV7-2,-,TRBJ1-6,TGTGCCAGCAGCATTAGGGCCGTAGCGGACGGTTCACCCCTCCACTTT,CASSIRAVADGSPLHF
-,TRBV5-1,TRBD1,TRBJ1-6,TGCGCCAGCAGCTCCGGACAGGGGATGAATTCACCCCTCCACTTT,CASSSGQGMNSPLHF
once,TRBV6-2/TRBV6-3,-,TRBJ1-5,TGTGCCAGCAGTTACGGGCAGGGTGGCAATCAGCCCCAGCATTTT,CASSYGQGGNQPQHF
-,TRBV30,-,TRBJ1-6,TGTGCCTGGAGTGGCTACAGTATCAATTCACCCCTCCACTTT,CAWSGYSINSPLHF
few,TRBV7-2,TRBD1,TRBJ2-7,TGTGCCAGCAGCTTAGACGGGACAGGGGTCTACGAGCAGTACTTC,CASSLDGTGVYEQYF
-,TRBV30,-,TRBJ1-2,TGTGCCTGGAGTAAACCAGAAGTCTATGGCTACACCTTC,CAWSKPEVYGYTF
-,TRBV19,-,TRBJ2-3,TGTGCCAGTAGTCCTTTCGAGGTAGATACGCAGTATTTT,CASSPFEVDTQYF
-,TRBV27,-,TRBJ1-2,TGTGCCAGCGCCTCTAGCCTAGACCGACCCTTAGCTAACTATGGCTACACCTTC,CASASSLDRPLANYGYTF
-,TRBV5-4,-,TRBJ2-7,TGTGCCAGCAGCTTGTTTGGGGGCACCTACGAGCAGTACTTC,CASSLFGGTYEQYF
-,TRBV6-5,TRBD1,TRBJ2-4,TGTGCCAGCAGCGGTGGGACAGGGGGATCGGGCATTCAGTACTTC,CASSGGTGGSGIQYF
-,TRBV9,TRBD2,TRBJ2-3,TGTGCCAGCAGCCCCGGACGATATAGCGGGGGGCGCACAGATACGCAGTATTTT,CASSPGRYSGGRTDTQYF
-,TRBV5-1,-,TRBJ1-1,TGCGCCAGCAGCTTGGCCGGCCTAGGAGCGACGGGAATGAACACTGAAGCTTTCTTT,CASSLAGLGATGMNTEAFF
-,TRBV30,-,TRBJ1-1,TGTGCCTGGAAGAACAGGGTTCAAACTGAAGCTTTCTTT,CAWKNRVQTEAFF
-,TRBV12-2,-,TRBJ2-7,TGTGCAAGTCGCTTTCCTACAAGACAGTTATACGAGCAGTACTTC,CASRFPTRQLYEQYF
-,TRBV29-1,-,TRBJ1-1,TGCAGCGTTGCCAGGGAAATCGGCGGCACTGAAGCTTTCTTT,CSVAREIGGTEAFF
-,TRBV9,-,TRBJ2-2,TGTGCCAGCAGCGTTAAAGCCGGGATTGACGGGGAGCTGTTTTTT,CASSVKAGIDGELFF
-,TRBV6-5,-,TRBJ1-2,TGTGCCAGCAGTTACTCGGGGGGGCCTCGAGGCTACACCTTC,CASSYSGGPRGYTF
-,TRBV7-8,-,TRBJ1-2,TGTGCCAGCAGCTTAAATTCCCGCAGGGGTAATGGCTACACCTTC,CASSLNSRRGNGYTF
-,TRBV2,-,TRBJ1-3,TGTGCCAGCAGTGAGAGCGGAAACACCATATATTTT,CASSESGNTIYF
-,TRBV12-3/TRBV12-4,-,TRBJ2-5,TGTGCCAGCAGAACGGGGATTCCAGAGACCCAGTACTTC,CASRTGIPETQYF
once,TRBV3-1/TRBV3-2,TRBD2,TRBJ2-2,TGTGCCAGCAGCCACCTCAAACCGGGACTAGCGGGGACCGGGGAGCTGTTTTTT,CASSHLKPGLAGTGELFF
-,TRBV11-3,TRBD2,TRBJ2-5,TGTGCCAGCAGCGGAAGTTCAGGGCGGGGGGAAGAGACCCAGTACTTC,CASSGSSGRGEETQYF
-,TRBV7-6,TRBD1,TRBJ2-2,TGTGCCAGCAGCATAGACAGGGTTCGAGGGGAGCTGTTTTTT,CASSIDRVRGELFF
-,TRBV11-3,TRBD1,TRBJ1-2,TGTGCCAGCAGCTCCCTAGGACAGGGGGCACAGTATGGCTACACCTTC,CASSSLGQGAQYGYTF
once,TRBV28,TRBD1,TRBJ2-6,TGTGCCAGCAGCTACAGGGGGAACCGCTGGGCCAACGTCCTGACTTTC,CASSYRGNRWANVLTF
few,TRBV27,-,TRBJ2-7,TGTGCCAGCAGTTTATCCAGGGGATCAAGTTTGGAGCAGTACTTC,CASSLSRGSSLEQYF
-,TRBV7-3,-,TRBJ1-2,TGTGCCAGCAGCAGCGGGGGGCACGGCTACACCTTC,CASSSGGHGYTF
-,TRBV9,-,TRBJ1-6,TGTGCCAGCAGCGAGGGGGATAACAATTCACCCCTCCACTTT,CASSEGDNNSPLHF
-,TRBV7-2,TRBD1,TRBJ1-3,TGTGCCAGCAGCCCCCGGGACAGGGTCTCCAACTCTGGAAACACCATATATTTT,CASSPRDRVSNSGNTIYF
once,TRBV14,TRBD2,TRBJ2-3,TGTGCCAGCAGCCAAGGGACTAGCGGGTCAGATACGCAGTATTTT,CASSQGTSGSDTQYF
-,TRBV2,TRBD1,TRBJ1-2,TGTGCCAGCCAACAGTACCCGGGACAGAACTATGGCTACACCTTC,CASQQYPGQNYGYTF
-,TRBV11-3,TRBD2,TRBJ2-1,TGTGCCAGCAGCTTAAGTCTAGCGGCACCTGAGCAGTTCTTC,CASSLSLAAPEQFF